Listed here is a single T cell receptor beta chain. Its antigen remains unidentified. No per-base quality is available; no much larger clone lies one base away. Patients with melanoma were used as donors. The sample belongs to a study of CD4+ T cells in melanoma (dated by TCRdb to between 2021 and 2024). Background on the whole study: Neoantigen-specific CD4+ T cells in human melanoma were what the study investigated.

Broad study findings and their caveats: Neoantigen-specific CD4+ T cells were reported to be correlated with the function of CD8+ T cells, macrophages and B cells. According to the report, neoantigen-specific CD4+ T cells in melanoma displayed diverse differentiation states.

The library was built by means of the immunoSEQ multiplex PCR assay. What TCRdb holds here is the immuneACCESS table cut down to in-frame rearrangements. Part of the clones is not present; checked against another copy, under half of the missing clones reflect an unresolved V gene, and the others are unexplained. Present in this sample are about 14,000 clones, about three quarters of which were seen just once. The top ten clones comprise roughly a tenth of the sample. The germline V gene supplies CDR1 MNHNS and CDR2 SASEGT. The germline ends are 9 bases apart after V is trimmed by 6 bases and J by 0 bases. The cysteine opens and the phenylalanine closes a CDR3 of 14 amino acids. Only CDR3 DNA remains: 42 bases, in frame from the first base.

This chain joins TRBV6-1 to TRBJ2-1, and perhaps TRBD2 as D gene, on 5 matching bases. The sequencing sample was made of cells from a culture (not recorded whether cultured in vitro). The clonotype comes from a human donor with melanoma. DNA sequence: TGTGCCAGCAGAGCGGCGAGCTCCTACAATGAGCAGTTCTTC. Translation gives CASRAASSYNEQFF.